The 14 T cell receptor beta chains in this list originate from one sample, sequenced in a study of regulatory T cells in long-lasting Graves disease (dated by TCRdb to the early 2020s). Taken with the paper, the label for time point translates to: newly diagnosed GD, antithyroid drugs for less than 3 months. RNA was extracted from PBMCs in TRIzol for both TCR sequencing and RNA sequencing. The method was multiplex PCR. This sample was sequenced with an Illumina HiSeq 4000. iRepertoire HTBI primers and Arm-PCR amplification of CDR3 regions were used to construct TCR beta libraries. Clones were called with MiXCR by TCRdb after fastp trimmed the public reads at Q25, and only in-frame beta chains were retained. CDR3 protein sequences are deduplicated, and each keeps its most common genes and DNA. Here the sample has 400,000 to 450,000 distinct CDR3 sequences; about a sixth occur a single time. Of the sample, about 10% is held by the ten largest clones.

The same sample was also used in a study of T cells in Graves' hyperthyroidism and ophthalmopathy.

The sample consisted of peripheral blood mononuclear cells (PBMCs), taken at new diagnosis, from a patient treated with antithyroid drugs. The source of these receptors is a woman aged 30 to 39 with Graves disease. Donor details come from another sample of the same person, matched by shared clones.

On this clonotype: This may be a read error: a much more frequent sequence differs by one nucleotide. The rearrangement uses TRBV29-1 and TRBJ2-1; 8 bases are shared with TRBD1. Germline CDR1 reads SQVTM; CDR2 reads ANQGSEA. This CDR3 region has 11 residues. V lost 6 bases and J lost 10; bases outside the gene matches: 5. CDR3 residues: CSVGSGGEQFF. Here the CDR3 DNA reads TGCAGCGTCGGATCAGGGGGCGAGCAGTTCTTC.

This clonotype was seen at least ten times. The chain uses TRBV27 and TRBJ2-7, with 7 bases matching TRBD1. This CDR3 has 16 amino acids. V shed 7 bases and J 6 bases; nucleotides not matched to a gene: 18. Germline V gives CDR1 MNHEY, CDR2 SMNVEV (reference sequence). CDR3 protein: CASKPRQGSLFSEQYF. The DNA for the CDR3 is TGTGCCAGCAAACCCCGACAGGGTTCTCTATTCAGCGAGCAGTACTTC.

The gene calls are TRBV12-3 or TRBV12-4 and TRBJ2-2, with D possibly matching TRBD2 (5 bases). This CDR3 has 13 residues. Trimming removed 6 bases from V and 5 bases from J, with 10 bases in between. In DNA form, the CDR3 reads TGTGCCAGCAGCCGCAGAGGGACCGGGGAGCTGTTTTTT. This encodes CASSRRGTGELFF.

The chain recombines TRBV20-1 with TRBJ2-7, with D possibly being TRBD2 (7 bases). CDR3 length: 13 residues. The germline V gene encodes CDR1 DFQATT and CDR2 SNEGSKA (reference sequence). The CDR3 here is CGGGVATTYEQYF. For the CDR3, the DNA is TGCGGAGGGGGGGTGGCTACCACCTACGAGCAGTACTTC.

Regarding this clonotype: A much larger clone lies one base from this, so it may be a read error. The chain combines TRBV20-1 with TRBJ2-5; TRBD2 agrees at 11 bases. In germline, CDR1 is DFQATT, CDR2 SNEGSKA (reference sequence). With V trimmed by 6 bases and J by 11 bases, 14 bases remained unmatched. The CDR3 has 14 residues. CDR3 region: CSAHTSGRDNEQYF. CDR3 DNA sequence: TGCAGTGCCCACACTAGCGGGAGAGACAATGAGCAGTACTTC.

The table lists this clonotype with many counts. This chain uses TRBV7-2 with TRBJ2-1, with TRBD1 identical over 7 bases. Germline values: CDR1 SGHTA, CDR2 FQGNSA. The CDR3 runs 12 residues. Unmatched junction bases numbered 7, after V lost 4 bases and J lost 13 bases. For the CDR3, the DNA is TGTGCCAGCAGCTCGCTCGACAGGGCTCAGTTCTTC. The encoded protein is CASSSLDRAQFF.

This clonotype was seen ten or more times. The chain is built from TRBV6-1 and TRBJ2-2; D gene ambiguous. V was cut by 6 bases and J by 1 base, with 24 bases left in between. The CDR3 spans 19 residues. Looked up from germline, CDR1 is MNHNS and CDR2 is SASEGT. The CDR3 DNA reads as TGTGCCAGCAGGGTAATCCGTTCGCCCTCCGACCGGAACACCGGGGAGCTGTTTTTT. Translation gives CASRVIRSPSDRNTGELFF.

This clonotype appeared many times. CDR3: CASSLDRATHEQYF. For the CDR3, the DNA is TGTGCCAGCAGCCTTGACAGGGCTACCCACGAGCAGTACTTC. The gene calls are TRBV11-2 and TRBJ2-7; 7 bases match TRBD1. V lost 5 bases and J lost 5; bases outside the gene matches: 9. Germline CDR1 SGHAT, CDR2 FQNNGV. The CDR3 consists of 14 residues.

The rearrangement links TRBV7-2 to TRBJ2-3; 10 nucleotides line up with TRBD2. The V gene end was trimmed by 5 bases and the J gene end by 2 bases; junction bases not matched to a gene: 7. In germline, CDR1 is SGHTA, CDR2 FQGNSA. CDR3 length: 16 amino acids. The CDR3 DNA reads TGTGCCAGCAGCCCCCGACTAGCGGGCCTCACAGATACGCAGTATTTT. Translated: CASSPRLAGLTDTQYF.

This clonotype came up many times. The rearrangement links TRBV11-2 to TRBJ2-7, with D hard to call. Trimming removed 1 base from V and 5 bases from J, with 6 bases in between. Germline CDR1 reads SGHAT; CDR2 reads FQNNGV. The CDR3 extends over 12 amino acids. CDR3 DNA sequence: TGTGCCAGCAGCTTAGGGTACGACGAGCAGTACTTC. Translating gives CASSLGYDEQYF.

This clonotype was observed many times. The DNA of the CDR3 is TGCAGTGCCCGAACCCCCGATAGGGAAAATGAGCAGTTCTTC. Amino acid sequence: CSARTPDRENEQFF. V and J are TRBV20-1 and TRBJ2-1; D remains unclear. CDR1 is DFQATT, CDR2 SNEGSKA, per germline (reference sequence). This CDR3 is built from 14 residues. With 6 bases removed from V and 7 bases from J, the gap between germline ends came to 19 bases.

About this clonotype: Given a much more abundant clone one base away, this may be a read error. The chain couples TRBV24-1 to TRBJ1-1; maybe TRBD1 (5 bases). The CDR3 is 14 residues long. With 5 bases removed from V and 6 bases from J, the gap between germline ends came to 15 bases. Germline lookup yields CDR1 KGHDR and CDR2 SFDVKD. CDR3: CATSVPGLGAEAFF. DNA of the CDR3: TGTGCCACCAGTGTCCCGGGACTAGGCGCTGAAGCTTTCTTT.

This clonotype was detected only a few times. This chain uses TRBV20-1 with TRBJ2-1; D remains ambiguous. V was pared by 0 bases and J by 5 bases, with 14 bases between. This CDR3 comprises 15 residues. CDR1 is DFQATT and CDR2 is SNEGSKA in the germline V gene (reference sequence). CDR3 sequence reads: CSARDGRRTNNEQFF. CDR3 bases: TGCAGTGCTAGAGATGGACGCCGGACGAACAATGAGCAGTTCTTC.

The rearrangement joins TRBV15 to TRBJ2-7; D remains unclear. The CDR3 sequence is 15 residues long. The V gene lost 0 bases and the J gene lost 4 bases, with 13 bases spanning the gap. Germline-derived CDR1 and CDR2 are LNHNV and YYDKDF (reference sequence). CDR3 residues: CATSRDPLPRYEQYF. For the CDR3, the DNA is TGTGCCACCAGCAGAGATCCACTACCGAGGTACGAGCAGTACTTC.